Sequencing of this T cell receptor beta chain was carried out in a study of blood T cell repertoires in COVID-19. Libraries were prepared by immunoSEQ multiplex PCR; TCRdb keeps only in-frame clonotypes and omits some of them. The sample carries over 45,000 clones, around 80% recorded once. Germline lookup yields CDR1 SNHLY and CDR2 FYNNEI. V was trimmed by 6 bases and J by 1 base, leaving 14 bases between them. The CDR3 has 15 amino acids. The source material was peripheral blood. The chain employs TRBV2 and TRBJ2-3; D may be TRBD2 (6 bases). This clonotype was obtained from an elderly woman with acute or convalescent COVID-19. CDR3 coding DNA: TGTGCCAGCAGCAGGACTACCCAGGGCACAGATACGCAGTATTTT. Amino acids: CASSRTTQGTDTQYF. The full variable domain, in which reference TRBV2 and TRBJ2-3 provide the parts outside the CDR3, is EPEVTQTPSHQVTQMGQEVILRCVPISNHLYFYWYRQILGQKVEFLVSFYNNEISEKSEIFDDQFSVERPDGSNFTLKIRSTKLEDSAMYFCASSRTTQGTDTQYFGPGTRLTVL.